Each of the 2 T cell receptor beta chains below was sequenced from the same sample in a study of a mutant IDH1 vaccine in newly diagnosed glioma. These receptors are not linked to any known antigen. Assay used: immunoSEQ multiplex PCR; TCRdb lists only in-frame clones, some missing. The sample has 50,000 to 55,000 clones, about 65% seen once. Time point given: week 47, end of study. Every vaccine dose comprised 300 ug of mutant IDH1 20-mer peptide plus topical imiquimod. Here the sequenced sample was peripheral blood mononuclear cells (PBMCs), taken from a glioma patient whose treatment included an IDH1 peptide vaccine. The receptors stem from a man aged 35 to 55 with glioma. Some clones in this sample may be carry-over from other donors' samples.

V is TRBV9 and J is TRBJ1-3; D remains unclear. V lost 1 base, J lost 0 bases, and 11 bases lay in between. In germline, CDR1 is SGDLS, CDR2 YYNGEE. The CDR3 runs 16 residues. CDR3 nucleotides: TGTGCCAGCAGCGTATTGCCCGTCAGCTCTGGAAACACCATATATTTT. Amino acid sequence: CASSVLPVSSGNTIYF.

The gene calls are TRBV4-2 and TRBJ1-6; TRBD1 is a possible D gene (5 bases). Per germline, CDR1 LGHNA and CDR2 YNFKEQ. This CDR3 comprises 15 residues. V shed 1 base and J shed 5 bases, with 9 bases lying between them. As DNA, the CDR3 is TGTGCCAGCAGCCAAGGGCAGGGTAATAATTCACCCCTCCACTTT. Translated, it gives CASSQGQGNNSPLHF.